This TCR beta chain emerged from a study of identical twins. In TCRdb, the 5' RACE reads were re-called with MiXCR into one record per CDR3 protein. The repertoire holds hundreds of thousands of distinct CDR3 sequences, with 20% to 25% as singletons. The V and J ends lost 4 bases and 8 bases respectively, with 10 bases between them. CDR3 size: 12 residues. CDR1 and CDR2 (germline): SGHNT, YENEEA. This clonotype showed up just a few times. The sample was also reused in another study, on T cells expressing NK-cell markers. Per that study: All TCR beta repertoires analysed originated from sorted CD3+CD56+NKG2C+, CD3+CD56+NKG2C- and CD3+CD56-NKG2C+ T cells. The CD3+CD56-NKG2C+ fraction of several donors was likewise dominated by these clonotypes.

This receptor was taken from a woman aged 18-29 years in good health. The V and J genes are TRBV11-3 and TRBJ2-3; D remains ambiguous. The specimen was CD4+ T cells sorted from blood. The CDR3 DNA sequence: TGTGCCAGCAGCTCCGACGGTGCTACGCAGTATTTT. Encoded protein: CASSSDGATQYF. Full variable domain (rest looked up from reference TRBV11-3 and TRBJ2-3): EAGVVQSPRYKIIEKKQPVAFWCNPISGHNTLYWYLQNLGQGPELLIRYENEEAVDDSQLPKDRFSAERLKGVDSTLKIQPAELGDSAVYLCASSSDGATQYFGPGTRLTVL.